This T cell receptor beta chain was documented in a study of T cells expressing NK-cell markers (dated by TCRdb to between 2020 and 2021). General notes on the study: Seven to nine donors provided sorted CD3+CD56+NKG2C+, CD3+CD56+NKG2C- and CD3+CD56-NKG2C+ T-cell subsets, whose TCR beta-chain repertoires were profiled. Among the eight sequenced donors, seven were HCMV-seropositive and one was HCMV-seronegative. The study sequenced eight donors, all healthy volunteers chosen at random: three men and five women. Illumina HiSeq 2000/2500, MiSeq or NextSeq was used to sequence libraries as 2 x 150 bp reads. Results and caveats for the whole study, not just this receptor: Whether the expanded NKG2C-expressing T cell clones were specific for HCMV antigens remained unclear. Those dominant clonotypes were again the most abundant among CD3+CD56-NKG2C+ cells in several donors, at about 28.3-65%. In over five donors, the dominant CD3+CD56+NKG2C+ clonotypes were found to rank among the top 10 CD8+ clonotypes and to make up roughly 1.0-8% of CD8+ T cells.

From the cysteine up to the phenylalanine, the CDR3 has a length of 13 residues. The coding DNA is unavailable. The germline V gene (reference sequence) gives CDR1 as LNHNV and CDR2 as YYDKDF. To determine HCMV serostatus, a commercial ELISA kit was used to detect HCMV-specific IgG in serum. Peripheral blood mononuclear cells were isolated from blood by Ficoll density gradient centrifugation. Instrument used: Illumina HiSeq 2000. TCR beta cDNA libraries were prepared using 5'RACE template switching, which introduced a universal primer site and unique molecular identifiers. Priming for cDNA synthesis came from the TCR beta constant segment, and two successive PCR amplification steps followed. As for the authors' bioinformatics: MIGEC handled demultiplexing of the reads and grouping by UMI, while MiTCR was used to assemble and quantify clonotypes. Only TCR cDNA sequences supported by at least two reads were kept to exclude erroneous sequences. Downstream repertoire analysis used the tcR package, and clonotypes were matched across fractions by CDR3 nucleotide sequence plus V segment. Antigen specificity was annotated against VDJdb with VDJmatch, allowing one amino acid substitution in CDR3. TCRdb reprocessed the reads, so every CDR3 protein sequence counts as one entry and DNA is not shown. The V and J calls follow TCRdb's processing rather than the paper's. The sample's table covers 350,000 to 400,000 distinct CDR3 sequences. Of the sample, 9.5% to 12% falls within the top ten clones.

With regard to this clonotype: Its antigen specificity is not known.

This TCR came from a woman aged 50 to 65 in good health. Donor details come from another sample of the same person, matched by shared clones. Material: blood T cells: a sorted CD56 or NKG2C T cell subset, CD4+ or CD8+ T cells, or bulk PBMC T cells (not recorded which). The rearranged chain carries TRBV15 and TRBJ1-2; lacking DNA, the TRBD1 call made by TCRdb goes unchecked. The CDR3: CATTTGTGDGYTF.